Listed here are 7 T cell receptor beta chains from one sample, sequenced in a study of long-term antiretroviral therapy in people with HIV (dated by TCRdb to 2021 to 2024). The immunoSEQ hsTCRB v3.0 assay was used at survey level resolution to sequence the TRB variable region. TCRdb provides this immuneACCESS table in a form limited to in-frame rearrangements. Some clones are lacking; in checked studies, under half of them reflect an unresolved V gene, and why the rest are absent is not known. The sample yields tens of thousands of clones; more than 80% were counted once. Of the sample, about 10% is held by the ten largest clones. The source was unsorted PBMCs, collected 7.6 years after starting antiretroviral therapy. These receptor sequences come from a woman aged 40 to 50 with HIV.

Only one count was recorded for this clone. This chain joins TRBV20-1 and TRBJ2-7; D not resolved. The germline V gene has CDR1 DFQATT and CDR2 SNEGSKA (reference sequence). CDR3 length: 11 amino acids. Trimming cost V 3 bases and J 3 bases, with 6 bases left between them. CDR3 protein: CSASQSYEQYF. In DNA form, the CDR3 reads TGCAGTGCTAGCCAAAGCTACGAGCAGTACTTC.

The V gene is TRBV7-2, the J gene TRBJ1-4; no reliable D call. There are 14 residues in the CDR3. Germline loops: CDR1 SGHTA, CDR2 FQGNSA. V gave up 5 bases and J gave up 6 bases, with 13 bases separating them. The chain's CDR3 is CASSPRRVDEKLFF. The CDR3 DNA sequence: TGTGCCAGCAGCCCACGGAGGGTTGATGAAAAACTGTTTTTT.

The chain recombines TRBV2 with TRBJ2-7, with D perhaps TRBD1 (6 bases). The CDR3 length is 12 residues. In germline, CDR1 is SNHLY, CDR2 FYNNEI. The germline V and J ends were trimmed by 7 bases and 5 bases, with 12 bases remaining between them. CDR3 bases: TGTGCCAGCATGTCGCAGGGGAACGAGCAGTACTTC. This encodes CASMSQGNEQYF.

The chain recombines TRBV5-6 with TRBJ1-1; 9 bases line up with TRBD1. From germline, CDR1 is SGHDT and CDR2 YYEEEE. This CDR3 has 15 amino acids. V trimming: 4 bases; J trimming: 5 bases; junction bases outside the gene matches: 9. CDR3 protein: CASSTNRGPWTEAFF. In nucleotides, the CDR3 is TGTGCCAGCAGCACAAACAGGGGGCCTTGGACTGAAGCTTTCTTT.

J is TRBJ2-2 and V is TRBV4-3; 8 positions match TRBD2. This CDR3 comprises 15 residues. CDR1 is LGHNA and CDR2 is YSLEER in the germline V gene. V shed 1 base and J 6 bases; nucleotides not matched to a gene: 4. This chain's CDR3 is CASSQGAGGSGELFF. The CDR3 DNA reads TGCGCCAGCAGCCAAGGTGCGGGGGGCTCCGGGGAGCTGTTTTTT.

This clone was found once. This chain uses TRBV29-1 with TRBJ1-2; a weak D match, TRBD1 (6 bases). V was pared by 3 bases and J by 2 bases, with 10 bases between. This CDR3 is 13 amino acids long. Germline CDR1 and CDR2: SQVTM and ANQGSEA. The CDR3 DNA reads TGCAGCGTTGAGGGGGCCGGGAACTATGGCTACACCTTC. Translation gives CSVEGAGNYGYTF.

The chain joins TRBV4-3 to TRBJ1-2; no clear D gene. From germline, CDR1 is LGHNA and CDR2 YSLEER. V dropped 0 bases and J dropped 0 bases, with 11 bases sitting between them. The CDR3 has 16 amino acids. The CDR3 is CASSQDLVSANYGYTF. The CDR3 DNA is TGCGCCAGCAGCCAAGATCTCGTTAGCGCTAACTATGGCTACACCTTC.